This T cell receptor beta chain appears in the sequencing data of a study of metastatic and nonmetastatic thyroid tumors. Study summary: Repertoires from malignant and benign thyroid patients were compared across blood and tumor or nodule tissue. Notes on the study in general: Malignant tumors reportedly showed significantly higher TCR beta diversity than benign nodules in both blood and tumor.

In the original workflow: Clinicopathological groups of papillary thyroid cancer showed CDR3 differences that were used to build a distant-metastasis classifier. Using MiXCR, TCRdb re-called clones from the PCR reads. What appears here as the V and J calls and clone size reflects TCRdb's work, not the paper's. This table holds 21,000 or so clones, around 19% found once. This clone appeared many times. Its antigen is still unknown. Patients had received no treatment of any kind before thyroid surgery. The CDR3 has 14 amino acids. Trimming removed 5 bases from V and 5 bases from J; junction bases left unmatched: 8. The germline gives CDR1 MNHNS, CDR2 SASEGT.

This rearrangement joins TRBV6-1 to TRBJ2-5, with TRBD1 identical over 7 bases. Material for sequencing was blood. The clonotype comes from a male donor with papillary thyroid cancer or a benign thyroid nodule (not recorded which). Some clones in this sample may be carry-over from other donors' samples. The CDR3: CASSYSRGLETQYF. CDR3 nucleotide sequence: TGTGCCAGCAGTTATAGTAGGGGGCTGGAGACCCAGTACTTC.